Presented here are 3 T cell receptor beta chains from one specimen sequenced in a study of T cell repertoires in cytomegalovirus infection. The antigens for these receptors are not known. TCRdb re-called the reads through MiXCR, storing one row per CDR3 protein. The data hold fewer than 1,000,000 distinct CDR3 sequences, with roughly 30% observed a single time. The sample here was cultured CD8+ T cells from PBMCs, taken from culture after CMV antigen stimulation. These receptors all come from a human donor in good health (CMV status not recorded). Some clones in this sample may be carry-over from other donors' samples.

This rearrangement joins TRBV28 to TRBJ1-1; 9 nucleotides match TRBD1. Germline assignment: CDR1 MDHEN and CDR2 SYDVKM. J gave up 2 bases and V 8 bases, and 9 bases lay outside the gene matches. The CDR3 has 15 amino acids. CDR3 region: CASLLQGAKNTEAFF. DNA of the CDR3: TGTGCCAGCCTGCTACAGGGGGCGAAAAACACTGAAGCTTTCTTT.

The CDR3 sequence is CASSERTGNYGYTF. Written as DNA, the CDR3 is TGTGCCAGCAGTGAGAGGACAGGAAACTATGGCTACACCTTC. The chain uses TRBV2 and TRBJ1-2; 7 nucleotides agree with TRBD1. Germline loops: CDR1 SNHLY, CDR2 FYNNEI. This CDR3 region has 14 residues. The junction had 3 bases not matched to a gene; V was cut back by 3 bases and J by 2 bases. The full variable domain, with the rest looked up from reference TRBV2 and TRBJ1-2, is EPEVTQTPSHQVTQMGQEVILRCVPISNHLYFYWYRQILGQKVEFLVSFYNNEISEKSEIFDDQFSVERPDGSNFTLKIRSTKLEDSAMYFCASSERTGNYGYTFGSGTRLTVV.

V and J are TRBV10-3 and TRBJ2-7; no firm D call. Germline loops: CDR1 ENHRY, CDR2 SYGVKD. Trimming removed 3 bases at V and 3 bases at J, with 12 bases between. The CDR3 spans 14 residues. In DNA, the CDR3 is TGTGCCATCAGTGAAGTGGGGATGCGCTACGAGCAGTACTTC. The encoded protein is CAISEVGMRYEQYF.